This T cell receptor beta chain was identified in a study of CD8 T cells in ankylosing spondylitis. A remark on this clonotype: No antigen is known for it.

Generation of TCR beta libraries employed quantitative 5'-RACE incorporating molecular barcodes. TCRdb redid the calling of the 5' RACE reads with MiXCR, one entry per CDR3 protein. Among fewer than 450,000 distinct CDR3 sequences listed, approximately 17% were seen once. Findings and caveats of the study: From matched ankylosing spondylitis synovial fluid, disease-linked clones were reportedly recovered at significantly enriched levels. Characteristic, it appeared, of ankylosing spondylitis blood was a TCR beta motif of eight highly homologous variants.

Trimming removed 0 bases from V and 9 bases from J, with 24 bases in between. CDR3 length equals 17 residues. Looked up from germline, CDR1 is SGHVS and CDR2 is FQNEAQ. The chain is built from TRBV7-8 and TRBJ2-7, with D unresolved. The TCR comes from a male donor with ankylosing spondylitis. Sequencing input: blood, either unsorted or a sorted T cell fraction (not recorded which). This CDR3 reads CASSLAGLGSVWEGQYF. In DNA form, the CDR3 reads TGTGCCAGCAGCTTAGCGGGTCTGGGATCCGTATGGGAAGGGCAGTACTTC.